Below are 14 T cell receptor beta chains sequenced from a single sample in a study of Ad26.COV2.S vaccination and SARS-CoV-2 variants. Profiled with immunoSEQ multiplex PCR; TCRdb holds only in-frame clones, not every one. The sample lists 300,000 to 350,000 clones, about 89% occurring once. Treatment specified: around 19 received Ad26.COV2.S at low or high dose, single or two shots; 5 received placebo; per-sample allocation not given. The study sampled participants on day 63 after the first vaccine or placebo injection. Sequenced here: peripheral blood, sampled in a trial of Ad26.COV2.S vaccine versus placebo. Receptors originate from a person aged 18-65 years who received the Ad26.COV2.S COVID-19 vaccine or a placebo.

This chain uses TRBV19 with TRBJ2-5, with 11 bases that match TRBD1. This CDR3 spans 15 amino acids. Germline V gives CDR1 LNHDA, CDR2 SQIVND (reference sequence). V trimming: 6 bases; J trimming: 5 bases; junction bases outside the gene matches: 8. The CDR3 sequence is CASRSGTGGLETQYF. CDR3 bases: TGTGCCAGTAGGTCGGGGACAGGGGGTTTGGAGACCCAGTACTTC.

The V call is TRBV10-3, the J call TRBJ1-1; D gene ambiguous. CDR3 length: 11 residues. Germline V gene lookup returns CDR1 ENHRY and CDR2 SYGVKD. V was cut by 1 base and J by 6 bases, with 3 bases left in between. This CDR3 is CAISELAEAFF. In DNA form, the CDR3 reads TGTGCCATCAGTGAGTTGGCTGAAGCTTTCTTT.

The J gene is TRBJ2-1, the V gene TRBV12-3 or TRBV12-4, with 9 bases fitting TRBD1. The CDR3 loop spans 13 amino acids. V shed 5 bases, J shed 10 bases, and the junction held 6 bases outside the gene matches. The CDR3 sequence: CASSRDREGEQFF. CDR3 nucleotide sequence: TGTGCCAGCAGTCGGGACAGGGAAGGAGAGCAGTTCTTC.

This chain links TRBV5-1 with TRBJ1-4; D remains unclear. The germline CDR1 and CDR2 sequences are SGHRS and YFSETQ. Trimming removed 0 bases at V and 3 bases at J, with 9 bases between. The CDR3 is made up of 15 amino acids. CDR3 bases: TGCGCCAGCAGCTTGGGAGGGATACCTAATGAAAAACTGTTTTTT. It encodes CASSLGGIPNEKLFF.

The rearrangement uses TRBV4-1 and TRBJ1-2; unclear D gene. Germline-derived CDR1 and CDR2 are MGHRA and YSYEKL. The CDR3 contains 14 residues. The V end lost 4 bases, the J end lost 5 bases, and 14 bases lay between the germline ends. The CDR3 DNA reads as TGCGCCAGCAGCCCGTCGGGTGGGCCTTATGGCTACACCTTC. Translation gives CASSPSGGPYGYTF.

The chain recombines TRBV28 with TRBJ2-1; 8 positions agree with TRBD2. CDR3 length: 14 amino acids. Germline values: CDR1 MDHEN, CDR2 SYDVKM. The junction had 1 base not matched to a gene; V was cut back by 4 bases and J by 2 bases. The CDR3 nucleotides read TGTGCCAGCAGTTCGGGACTAGCCTACAATGAGCAGTTCTTC. Its translation: CASSSGLAYNEQFF.

The chain has TRBV7-8 and TRBJ2-1; TRBD1 agrees at 10 bases. The length of the CDR3 is 18 residues. With 3 bases clipped from V and 0 bases from J, the junction kept 8 bases outside the gene matches. CDR1 and CDR2 (germline): SGHVS, FQNEAQ. CDR3 bases: TGTGCCAGCAGCTTCCGGCGGGACAGGGGATTCTCCTACAATGAGCAGTTCTTC. Translating it yields CASSFRRDRGFSYNEQFF.

This sequence joins TRBV5-1 and TRBJ2-3, with 11 bases aligning to TRBD2. Losses at the gene ends were 0 bases for V and 4 bases for J; bases not matched to a gene: 7. This CDR3 contains 17 residues. The germline CDR1 and CDR2 sequences are SGHRS and YFSETQ. CDR3 loop: CASSLGLAGRSADTQYF. DNA for the CDR3: TGCGCCAGCAGCTTGGGACTAGCGGGGCGTAGCGCAGATACGCAGTATTTT.

The V and J genes are TRBV11-2 and TRBJ2-7; 7 nucleotides match TRBD2. Germline values: CDR1 SGHAT, CDR2 FQNNGV. CDR3 length: 16 residues. V gave up 1 base and J gave up 0 bases; unmatched junction bases: 6. The CDR3 region is CASSLGPRTSSYEQYF. CDR3 in DNA: TGTGCCAGCAGCTTAGGCCCACGGACTAGCTCCTACGAGCAGTACTTC.

J is TRBJ2-1 and V is TRBV9; perhaps TRBD2 as D (5 bases). Germline V CDR1 and CDR2: SGDLS, YYNGEE. V was shortened by 7 bases and J by 4 bases, with 18 bases between the two germline ends. CDR3 length: 15 amino acids. CDR3 in DNA: TGTGCCAGCGCCGGAGGTCGGGGTCTTTACAATGAGCAGTTCTTC. As protein: CASAGGRGLYNEQFF.

The V gene is TRBV3-1 (or the pseudogene TRBV3-2), the J gene TRBJ2-1, with TRBD2 identical over 8 bases. Germline CDR1 and CDR2: LGHDT and YNNKEL (reference sequence). This CDR3 is 13 amino acids long. The ends lost 4 bases at V and 9 bases at J; junction bases unmatched: 5. The CDR3 sequence: CASSPPGLVEQFF. The CDR3 DNA reads as TGTGCCAGCAGCCCCCCGGGACTAGTTGAGCAGTTCTTC.

A remark on this clone: Other DNA variants within this sample encode the same CDR3. The chain has TRBV5-1 and TRBJ2-7, with D unclear. Trimming cost V 0 bases and J 5 bases, with 6 bases left between them. Germline V gene lookup returns CDR1 SGHRS and CDR2 YFSETQ. The CDR3 length is 12 residues. The CDR3 region has the DNA TGCGCCAGCAGCTTGGTGGGAAACGAGCAGTACTTC. Encoded protein: CASSLVGNEQYF.

This chain connects TRBV5-1 to TRBJ1-2; D is possibly TRBD1 (5 bases). The CDR3 is 14 residues long. Germline CDR1 and CDR2: SGHRS and YFSETQ. V was clipped by 4 bases and J by 6 bases, with 16 bases between them. CDR3 sequence reads: CASSPTGRADGYTF. In nucleotides, the CDR3 is TGCGCCAGCAGCCCCACGGGCAGGGCGGATGGCTACACCTTC.

The chain joins TRBV28 to TRBJ1-1; D not resolved. CDR3 size: 13 residues. The germline V and J ends were trimmed by 4 bases and 7 bases, with 13 bases remaining between them. Germline V gives CDR1 MDHEN, CDR2 SYDVKM. CDR3 in amino acids: CASSSRTTIEAFF. The CDR3 nucleotides read TGTGCCAGCAGTTCACGGACCACGATTGAAGCTTTCTTT.